This T cell receptor (beta chain) derives from a study of T cell repertoires in aging, cancer and after chemotherapy. Overall study results and limits: The repertoire data cannot show anything about immunological memory following chemotherapy. Rebound thymic output was suggested by rising median generation probability during chemotherapy in each cancer cohort.

The ends lost 3 bases at V and 4 bases at J; junction bases unmatched: 11. Per the germline V gene, CDR1 is SGHNT and CDR2 is YYREEE (reference sequence). The CDR3 has 16 amino acids. Peripheral blood genomic DNA, not sorted cells or RNA, was the template. This clonotype was found a few times. The antigen is undetermined. A mixed TRB-A/B primer pool amplified rearranged TRB by multiplex touch-down PCR. TCRdb fed the multiplex PCR reads into MiXCR, producing one record per CDR3 protein. The profile covers approximately 9,700 distinct CDR3 sequences, with roughly 35% appearing a single time and 9.9% taken by the ten largest.

Sequenced material: blood. The genes are TRBV5-4 and TRBJ2-3, with TRBD1 identical over 7 bases. The receptor was derived from a human donor in good health. CDR3 sequence: CASSSTWPGGSDTQYF. CDR3 bases: TGTGCCAGCAGCTCCACCTGGCCAGGGGGTTCAGATACGCAGTATTTT. Supplemented by reference TRBV5-4 and TRBJ2-3, the full variable domain reads ETGVTQSPTHLIKTRGQQVTLRCSSQSGHNTVSWYQQALGQGPQFIFQYYREEENGRGNFPPRFSGLQFPNYSSELNVNALELDDSALYLCASSSTWPGGSDTQYFGPGTRLTVL.